This TCR beta chain comes out of a study of blood T cell repertoires in COVID-19. About the research overall: COVID-19 samples, acute and convalescent, were from the United States, Italy and Spain. PBMCs, B-cell-depleted T cells, or T cells provided the cDNA or gDNA that made up the material.

As handled by the study authors: Amplification of reference gene primers provided the estimated nucleated cell counts. TCRdb's copy holds only in-frame clones and misses some; the assay was immunoSEQ multiplex PCR. That table gives V, J and clone size, and the DNA gave D and trimming. The sample lists more than 80,000 clones, about four fifths occurring once. The CDR3 is 15 residues long. Germline V gene sequence: CDR1 MNHEY, CDR2 SMNVEV (reference sequence). Trimming cost V 3 bases and J 3 bases; bases outside gene matches: 7. The sequencing input was peripheral blood. The origin of this receptor is a woman aged 70-85 years with acute or convalescent COVID-19. The chain links TRBV27 to TRBJ1-1, with 7 bases that match TRBD1. The CDR3 here is CASSFSTQGDTEAFF. CDR3 nucleotide sequence: TGTGCCAGCAGTTTTAGTACCCAGGGGGACACTGAAGCTTTCTTT.